Given below is one T cell receptor (beta chain) in context. Its cognate antigen has yet to be identified. Within one base of it there is no much larger clone, and no base qualities were kept. This record comes from a study of cytomegalovirus exposure and HLA in healthy donors (dated by TCRdb to about 2017). Looking at the study overall: An earlier analysis of some 600 of the donors reported roughly 300 Gb of sequence data and 95 million to 130 million unique TCR beta sequences obtained from 180 million or so T cells. All discovery cohort repertoires had been generated using a single sequencing platform. In a later analysis, previously published TCR beta repertoires from 666 donors were re-analyzed and high-resolution HLA genotyping was added so that TCR occurrence patterns could be studied. An early release covering about 600 HLA-typed donors comprised 300 to 350 gigabases of sequencing data and around 85 million unique TCR sequences. To predict cytomegalovirus infection status, the study combined high-throughput TCR immunosequencing, statistical association of individual TCRs with disease status, and machine learning. Typing coverage differed by locus: A, B, C, DRB1 and DQB1 were typed in about 620-630 donors, DQA1 in about 550, DPA1 in roughly 590, and DPB1 in just under 490. An earlier analysis of around 640 of the donors used high-throughput TCR beta sequencing to judge whether each TCR beta V gene segment behaved as functional or pseudogenic. HLA typing covered class I and class II loci at four-digit resolution. A later genetic analysis took genome-wide SNP genotypes for 398 of the 666 donors and used that subset as a discovery cohort. The study aimed to test whether cataloging public T cell receptors could reveal signatures of past pathogen exposure. In addition to the first cohort of about 650 subjects, a separate validation cohort of 120 different subjects was used. The study profiled the T cell repertoires of hundreds of subjects by immunosequencing and related them to cytomegalovirus serostatus. Because of strong linkage in the cohort, a handful of DR-DQ haplotypes were treated as single units for association and clustering. In the later analysis, no new phenotypic data were used to find candidate immune exposures; instead, reliance was placed on TCR beta sequences and their occurrence across donors. Donor age, sex, ethnicity and CMV serostatus were collected together with the repertoire data. Among the roughly 400 genotyped donors, under 90% belonged to the genetic ancestry cluster associated with self-reported Caucasian donors. Across 300 to 400 genotyped donors of the cohort, an average of approximately 200,000 unique TCR beta nucleotide sequences per donor were sequenced, and roughly 20% of those sequences were non-productive.

The cohort comprised around 690 healthy bone marrow donors. At the time of sampling, every cohort member was nominally healthy, though immune exposures that went unrecorded were likely present. The donor was CMV seronegative and belonged to the group of 352 seronegative cohort members. Every donor gave a peripheral blood sample, and the peripheral blood mononuclear cells from that sample were used for TCR beta sequencing. The Qiagen DNeasy Blood Extraction Kit was used to extract genomic DNA from the blood cell samples. CDR1 and CDR2 are read off the germline V gene as SGHTA and FQGNSA. Counted from cysteine to phenylalanine, this CDR3 has 15 amino acids. The entry retains the CDR3 DNA only, 45 bases that are in frame from base 1. Germline trimming: 3 bases from V, 4 bases from J; junction bases outside gene matches: 5. To prepare the library, the immunoSEQ multiplex PCR assay was applied. For the multiplex PCR, a mixture combining 60 forward primers for TCR Vbeta segments and 13 reverse primers for TCR Jbeta segments was used. A multiplex PCR assay on genomic DNA amplified the CDR3 region of rearranged TCR beta genes. The Illumina HiSeq System was used to sequence the amplified TCR beta libraries as 87-base-pair reads. On the authors' methods: A later analysis counted some 80 million unique TCR beta chains across the 690 or so repertoires, and 9.5 million to 11 million of these chains were shared by at least two donors. Raw reads were error-corrected and collapsed into unique sequences by a nearest-neighbor algorithm in which closely related sequences were merged to remove PCR and sequencing errors. Alignment of CDR3 sequences to IMGT reference sequences was used to assign V, D and J gene segments. For a sequence to be retained, a match of at least six nucleotides was required to both a V gene segment and a J gene segment. A rearrangement was called productive if the CDR3 had no stop codons and remained in frame with V and J, and every other rearrangement was called non-productive. Following IMGT convention, CDR3 was defined as the stretch from the second conserved V-encoded cysteine to the conserved J-encoded phenylalanine. The earlier analysis of about 620 of the donors excluded sequences that lacked an unambiguous match to a single V gene segment. In an earlier analysis of approximately 590 of the donors, V segments were called functional above 56.7% productive rearrangements and were called segregating when the between-donor standard deviation exceeded 5%. A statistical classification framework was built to diagnose cytomegalovirus status from the catalog of TCR beta chain sequences. In a later analysis, TCR nucleotide sequences were compared against IMGT/GENE-DB human TR gene sequences so that V and J genes could be assigned. In a later analysis, CDR3 sequences and most-parsimonious VDJ recombination scenarios were assigned using the TCRdist pipeline. A later analysis defined each TCR beta chain by its CDR3 amino acid sequence plus V-gene family, and excluded reads lacking a unique V-gene family. As a way to deal with suspected cross-contamination and a sequencing artifact, a later analysis dropped 450 to 600 nucleotide sequences that were highly shared and had low generation probability. A later analysis calculated a clonal expansion index for each public chain from normalized within-repertoire ranks of inferred template counts. In a later analysis, generation probabilities were computed using a VDJ recombination model fitted to out-of-frame rearrangements, and the results were checked against IGoR. A later analysis scored TCR-TCR, TCR-HLA and TCR-CMV co-occurrence with hypergeometric tests, applying a repertoire-size bias correction to TCR pairs. False discovery rates were estimated in a later analysis by permuting HLA or CMV assignments 20 times. In a later analysis, co-occurring TCRs were grouped with DBSCAN, and TCRdist sequence similarity was added when clustering was performed within HLA-allele-positive subsets. Co-occurrence clustering excluded repertoires with fewer than 30,000 or more than 120,000 public chains, plus five with anomalous nucleotide sharing. Entries here come from immuneACCESS through TCRdb and include only in-frame sequences with V and J called. Some clones fail to appear in such tables; in the studies checked, an unresolved V gene covers under half of the shortfall, and the cause of the remainder is unknown. That table furnishes V, J and clone size, whereas the DNA furnished D and trimming. Recorded for this sample are about 160,000 clones; 80% to 90% of them occurred a single time. The top ten clonotypes cover around 14% of the sample.

General conclusions and limits of the study: The study listed around 160 TCR beta chains as associated with cytomegalovirus. Correlated functional status among segregating V segments might reflect linkage disequilibrium, but an unknown experimental factor could not be ruled out. A further reported finding was that TCR beta sequences accurately predicted the HLA-A and HLA-B alleles for most subjects in the first cohort. A later analysis found that TCR association rates varied across HLA loci, with DRB1 alleles showing the most associated TCRs and HLA-C alleles the fewest. A later genetic analysis associated a missense DCLRE1C variant with V-gene and J-gene trimming of TCR beta chains, and an independent cohort replicated the association. A later analysis found that HLA-associated TCR beta chains were more clonally expanded and had lower generation probabilities than equally common non-associated chains. The 87-base-pair reads could not distinguish some IMGT-functional V segments, including TRBV6-2 and TRBV6-3, so those segments were excluded. A cluster of highly shared sequence variants was judged likely to represent a technical artifact of the sequencing pipeline. Only TCR beta chains were sequenced in this cohort, and the absence of alpha or paired-chain data limited detectable features. A later genetic analysis reported fewer N-insertions in productive TCRs among donors in an Asian-associated ancestry cluster than the roughly 620-donor mean. While some public TCRs were present in many individuals, most TCR sequences turned up only very rarely across donors. Strong co-occurrence of HLA alleles, especially DR and DQ, made assigning TCR associations to individual alleles difficult. A few of the identified cytomegalovirus-associated TCR beta chains were confirmed in vitro to be specific for cytomegalovirus antigens. The classifier was reported to diagnose cytomegalovirus status with high specificity and sensitivity in both the original and validation cohorts. Sequencing depth was assumed to be roughly uniform across donors in the presence/absence analyses, though that assumption may not hold. Because HLA typing was missing for some donors at each locus, association tests included only the typed subset. Several of the top co-occurrence clusters appeared to be linked to parvovirus B19, influenza, CMV and Epstein-Barr virus, according to a later analysis. A later analysis associated 15,000 to 20,000 TCR beta sequences with specific HLA alleles at a false discovery rate of 0.05. A later analysis found that most CMV-associated TCR beta chains appeared HLA-restricted, with HLA associations seemingly driven largely by CMV exposure. Because counts were too low, around 17 rarely observed V segments, including chromosome 9 orphons, were left out of the earlier analysis of approximately 580 of the donors. It was suggested by the authors that the approach could potentially be generalized to other disease states and immunological phenotypes. Immune exposure information for the cohort was limited to CMV serostatus. Broadly in line with IMGT annotations, most TCR beta V segments showed up in productive rearrangements about 87% or about 30% of the time in an earlier analysis of around 600 of the donors.

The V and J segments used are TRBV7-2 and TRBJ2-5; TRBD2 aligns with 10 central bases. Input material: PBMCs. The receptor comes from a woman between 45 and 60 years old in good health and CMV-seronegative. CDR3 reads: CASSFRAGGPETQYF. The DNA is as follows: TGTGCCAGCAGCTTTCGAGCGGGGGGGCCAGAGACCCAGTACTTC.